What follows are 18 T cell receptor beta chains derived from one specimen sequenced in a study of blood T cell repertoires in COVID-19 (dated by TCRdb to the early 2020s). Receptor amplification or capture employed the immunoSEQ multiplex PCR assay. Sourced from immuneACCESS, this table was stored by TCRdb with only in-frame sequences that have V and J called. A share of the clones is absent; for the studies checked, an unresolved V gene accounts for under half, and the remainder has no known explanation. This sample gives fewer than 90,000 clones in total; about nine tenths of them show up just once. The biggest ten clones account for around 5.3% of the sample. Sequenced: peripheral blood. Source of these receptors: a man in his forties or fifties with active or convalescent COVID-19.

The V call is TRBV11-2, the J call TRBJ1-1; D is uncertain. V was clipped by 5 bases and J by 1 base, with 5 bases between them. This CDR3 region has 12 residues. The V gene's germline CDR1 is SGHAT and CDR2 FQNNGV. In DNA form, the CDR3 reads TGTGCCAGCAGCCGACAGAACACTGAAGCTTTCTTT. Translated: CASSRQNTEAFF.

V gene TRBV6-1 combines with J gene TRBJ2-2; TRBD2 aligns across 8 bases. Germline CDR1 MNHNS, CDR2 SASEGT. The junction had 4 bases not matched to a gene; V was cut back by 3 bases and J by 1 base. This CDR3 region has 16 residues. The CDR3 region has the DNA TGTGCCAGCAGTGAGGGTCTAGCGGGGAACACCGGGGAGCTGTTTTTT. Its protein product is CASSEGLAGNTGELFF.

V usage is TRBV7-2 and J usage is TRBJ2-5, with 8 positions matching TRBD2. J gave up 5 bases and V 3 bases, and 5 bases lay outside the gene matches. This CDR3 is 14 amino acids long. Germline V CDR1 and CDR2: SGHTA, FQGNSA. As DNA, the CDR3 is TGTGCCAGCAGCTTCGGGGGGGACGTGGAGACCCAGTACTTC. Its translation: CASSFGGDVETQYF.

The V call is TRBV21-1, the J call TRBJ2-3; the table's D call TRBD2 went unverified against the DNA. TRBV21-1 is deemed a pseudogene. The CDR3 is 17 residues long. The CDR3 DNA reads TGTGCCAGCAGCAAAGCTCTAGCGGGGTCTGGCACAGATACGCAGTATTTT. Translated: CASSKALAGSGTDTQYF.

V and J are TRBV5-1 and TRBJ2-1; 8 nucleotides align to TRBD1. Looked up from germline, CDR1 is SGHRS and CDR2 is YFSETQ. This CDR3 comprises 14 residues. The V segment lost 2 bases and the J segment 5 bases; nucleotides outside the gene matches: 3. The CDR3 spells CASSLGQGHNEQFF. The CDR3 DNA sequence: TGCGCCAGCAGCTTAGGACAGGGACACAATGAGCAGTTCTTC.

The V call is TRBV28, the J call TRBJ2-7; 9 bases map to TRBD1. J was trimmed by 1 base and V by 2 bases; bases with no gene match: 6. CDR3 size: 16 residues. The germline gives CDR1 MDHEN, CDR2 SYDVKM. The CDR3 sequence is CASSLASTGGSYEQYF. Written as DNA, the CDR3 is TGTGCCAGCAGTTTAGCTTCGACAGGGGGGTCCTACGAGCAGTACTTC.

The chain carries TRBV18 and TRBJ1-6, with D uncertain. Germline V gene sequence: CDR1 KGHSH, CDR2 LQKENI. Trimming cost V 3 bases and J 2 bases, with 8 bases left between them. CDR3 length equals 15 residues. The CDR3 bases are TGTGCCAGCTCACCCCCCGGGACCTATAATTCACCCCTCCACTTT. Translated: CASSPPGTYNSPLHF.

This clone was detected only once. This chain links TRBV4-1 with TRBJ2-3, with 8 bases that match TRBD1. V gave up 1 base and J gave up 2 bases; unmatched junction bases: 5. The germline gives CDR1 MGHRA, CDR2 YSYEKL. The CDR3 is made up of 16 amino acids. The CDR3 nucleotides read TGCGCCAGCAGCCAAGCGACAGGGGTCGACACAGATACGCAGTATTTT. Translation gives CASSQATGVDTDTQYF.

The chain is built from TRBV24-1 and TRBJ2-5, with TRBD1 as a possible D gene (6 bases). V dropped 4 bases and J dropped 4 bases, with 15 bases sitting between them. Germline-derived CDR1 and CDR2 are KGHDR and SFDVKD. This CDR3 has 15 residues. The CDR3 sequence is CATSDPTGASETQYF. The DNA of the CDR3 is TGTGCCACCAGTGACCCGACAGGCGCCTCAGAGACCCAGTACTTC.

This clone was detected only a few times. The rearrangement links TRBV6-5 to TRBJ2-5; a possible D gene is TRBD2 (5 bases). V gave up 5 bases and J gave up 1 base, with 11 bases separating them. The germline V gene encodes CDR1 MNHEY and CDR2 SVGAGI. The CDR3 runs 14 residues. The CDR3, as DNA: TGTGCCAGCAGTAATACTAGGACCCAAGAGACCCAGTACTTC. This encodes CASSNTRTQETQYF.

The rearrangement links TRBV6-5 to TRBJ2-2, with 7 bases fitting TRBD2. The CDR3 spans 15 residues. CDR1 is MNHEY and CDR2 is SVGAGI in the germline V gene. With V trimmed by 7 bases and J by 3 bases, 8 bases remained unmatched. This CDR3 reads CASIPGGSDTGELFF. Written as DNA, the CDR3 is TGTGCCAGCATCCCGGGGGGATCGGACACCGGGGAGCTGTTTTTT.

The chain uses TRBV12-3 or TRBV12-4 and TRBJ2-1; TRBD2 agrees at 7 bases. There are 13 residues in the CDR3. The trim removed 5 bases at V and 10 bases at J, leaving 8 bases unmatched. In DNA form, the CDR3 reads TGTGCCAGCAGTACCGGGACTACAAAAGAGCAGTTCTTC. Translating gives CASSTGTTKEQFF.

The V gene is TRBV7-6, the J gene TRBJ2-5; D perhaps matches TRBD1 (6 bases). The CDR3 length is 16 residues. V was pared by 0 bases and J by 5 bases, with 16 bases between. Germline CDR1 reads SGHVS; CDR2 reads FNYEAQ. CDR3 bases: TGTGCCAGCAGCTTAGCGGGGGCTACGACTACGGAGACCCAGTACTTC. It yields the protein CASSLAGATTTETQYF.

This chain joins TRBV5-5 and TRBJ1-5; TRBD1 might be the D (6 bases). Trimming took 3 bases from V and 5 from J, leaving 12 bases between them. Looked up from germline, CDR1 is SGHKS and CDR2 is YYEKEE (reference sequence). CDR3 length equals 14 residues. This CDR3 reads CASSSGQNYQPQHF. CDR3 bases: TGTGCCAGCAGCTCTGGACAGAACTATCAGCCCCAGCATTTT.

This chain connects TRBV5-1 to TRBJ2-2; 9 bases line up with TRBD1. The CDR3 consists of 17 residues. Trimming removed 4 bases from V and 0 bases from J; junction bases left unmatched: 7. Per the germline V gene, CDR1 is SGHRS and CDR2 is YFSETQ. For the CDR3, the DNA is TGCGCCAGCAGCAGATCACAGGGGGCAACGAACACCGGGGAGCTGTTTTTT. It encodes CASSRSQGATNTGELFF.

As DNA, the CDR3 is TGTGCCATCCGGGGGGACGGTAGCAATCAGCCCCAGCATTTT. Protein: CAIRGDGSNQPQHF. The rearrangement links TRBV10-3 to TRBJ1-5, with a tentative D call TRBD1 (5 bases). This CDR3 has 14 residues. The V end was cut by 8 bases, the J end by 0 bases, with 11 bases between. Looked up from germline, CDR1 is ENHRY and CDR2 is SYGVKD.

The chain employs TRBV3-1 (or the pseudogene TRBV3-2) and TRBJ1-1, with D possibly TRBD1 on 6 matching bases. Trimming cost V 4 bases and J 6 bases, with 15 bases left between them. CDR3 size: 14 residues. Germline V gene data show CDR1 as LGHDT and CDR2 as YNNKEL (reference sequence). The CDR3: CASSLGGVGAEAFF. The CDR3 coding sequence is TGTGCCAGCAGCCTAGGGGGGGTGGGAGCTGAAGCTTTCTTT.

V and J are TRBV19 and TRBJ1-1; tentative D call: TRBD1 (5 bases). The CDR3 spans 16 residues. Trimming shortened V by 4 bases and J by 1 base, and 16 bases separated the two germline ends. Per germline, CDR1 LNHDA and CDR2 SQIVND (reference sequence). The CDR3 region has the DNA TGTGCCAGTAGTAATATAACGGGACTCTCGAACACTGAAGCTTTCTTT. The encoded protein is CASSNITGLSNTEAFF.